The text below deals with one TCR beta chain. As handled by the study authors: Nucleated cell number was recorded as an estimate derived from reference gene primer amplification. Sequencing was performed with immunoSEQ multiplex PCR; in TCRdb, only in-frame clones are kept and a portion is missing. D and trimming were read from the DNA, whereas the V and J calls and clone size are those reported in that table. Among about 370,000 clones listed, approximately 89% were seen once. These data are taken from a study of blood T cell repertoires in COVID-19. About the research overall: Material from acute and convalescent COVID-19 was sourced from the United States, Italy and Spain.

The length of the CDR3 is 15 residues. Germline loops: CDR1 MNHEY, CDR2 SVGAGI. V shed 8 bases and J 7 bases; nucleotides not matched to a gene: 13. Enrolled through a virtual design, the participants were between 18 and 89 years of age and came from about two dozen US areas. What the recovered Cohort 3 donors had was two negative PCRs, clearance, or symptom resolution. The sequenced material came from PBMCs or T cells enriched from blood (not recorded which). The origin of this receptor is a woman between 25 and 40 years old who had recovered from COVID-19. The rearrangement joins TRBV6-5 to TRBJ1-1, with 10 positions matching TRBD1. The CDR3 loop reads CASGTRTGGGYEAFF. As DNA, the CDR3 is TGTGCCAGCGGAACTCGGACAGGGGGGGGTTATGAAGCTTTCTTT.